This TCR beta chain comes out of a study of blood T cell repertoires in COVID-19. Study-wide background: Italy, Spain and the United States were the sources of the convalescent and acute COVID-19 samples. The analysed material was cDNA or gDNA that came from T cells, B-cell-depleted T cells, or PBMCs.

V shed 0 bases and J shed 1 base, with 6 bases lying between them. This CDR3 has 14 amino acids. Germline CDR1 is LGHDT and CDR2 is YNNKEL (reference sequence). As originally analysed: It was from reference gene primer amplification that nucleated cell counts were estimated. Clones were sequenced by immunoSEQ multiplex PCR, and TCRdb holds only the in-frame ones, with some missing. V, J and clone size reflect that table, while D and trimming were determined from the DNA. The data show 200,000 to 250,000 clones, 86% seen once. Material: peripheral blood. The genes are TRBV3-1 (or the pseudogene TRBV3-2) and TRBJ1-2; D uncertain. This clonotype was sampled from a woman aged 55 to 70 who had recovered from COVID-19. The CDR3 protein is CASSQEEYNYGYTF. CDR3 nucleotide sequence: TGTGCCAGCAGCCAAGAGGAGTATAACTATGGCTACACCTTC.